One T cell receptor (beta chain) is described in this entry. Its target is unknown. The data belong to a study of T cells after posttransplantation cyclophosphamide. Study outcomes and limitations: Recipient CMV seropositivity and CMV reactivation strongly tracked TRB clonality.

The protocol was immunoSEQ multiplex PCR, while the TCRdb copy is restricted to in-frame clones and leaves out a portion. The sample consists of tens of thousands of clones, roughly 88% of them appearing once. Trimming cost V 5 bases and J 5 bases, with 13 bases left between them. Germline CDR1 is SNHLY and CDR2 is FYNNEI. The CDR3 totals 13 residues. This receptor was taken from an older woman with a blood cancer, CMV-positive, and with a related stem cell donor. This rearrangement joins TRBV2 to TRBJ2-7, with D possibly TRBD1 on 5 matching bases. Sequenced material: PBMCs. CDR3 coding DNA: TGTGCCAGCAGTAGGGGAAACGTCCACGAGCAGTACTTC. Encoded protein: CASSRGNVHEQYF.